This TCR beta chain originates from a study of neurological immune-mediated disorders (dated by TCRdb to the late 2010s). A note on the overall study: Among the roughly 35 multiple sclerosis patients, approximately 31 had relapsing-remitting MS and 3 had secondary progressive MS. The study compared peripheral blood TCR-beta repertoires of HTLV-I-associated myelopathy (HAM/TSP) patients, multiple sclerosis patients and healthy controls using UMI-based sequencing. Alongside PBMC samples, the set of more than 80 TCR-beta libraries contained longitudinal samples, technical triplicates, and paired CD4+ and CD8+ T-cell subsets that had been sorted. Each longitudinal HAM/TSP and healthy donor was sampled at 3 time-points spaced at roughly 3-40 month intervals. The cohort included approximately 70 subjects: about 15 with HAM/TSP, about 34 with multiple sclerosis, and some 20 healthy controls. Results and caveats for the whole study, not just this receptor: Phylogenetic analysis grouped repertoires from 18 of 34 MS patients into a cluster of related CDR3 sequences, suggesting a possible repertoire-level signature. No identical CDR3 amino acid sequences were found to be shared among expanded clones across subjects, suggesting that TCR-beta repertoires were private in all groups. No association of the MS cluster with clinical or MRI features was observed, and the need for larger cohorts was stated by the authors. TCR clonal expansion was highest in HAM/TSP patients and lowest in MS patients, with MS patients falling below even healthy controls.

There are many counts of this clonotype. The specificity of this receptor is unknown. Base qualities are not at hand, and no much larger clone is one base apart. CDR3 length: 17 amino acids, cysteine to phenylalanine. Just the 51-base CDR3 DNA is kept, in frame starting at base 1. The germline V gene yields MGHDK for CDR1 and SYGVNS for CDR2. Trimming takes 3 bases from V and 2 bases from J, and the germline ends sit 17 bases apart. The time point tag for this specimen amounts to: longitudinal time-point 3. Unsorted PBMC libraries were generated from 2 million PBMCs stored in RNAlater at -80 °C until RNA extraction. The multiple sclerosis patients were enrolled in a US clinical protocol that used magnetic resonance imaging to evaluate disease progression. Peripheral blood underwent Ficoll-Hypaque density gradient centrifugation to isolate PBMCs, which were then cryopreserved in liquid nitrogen. To synthesize cDNA, template-switch 5'RACE was performed with a primer carrying a 10-nucleotide random unique molecular identifier so that each TCR transcript was tagged. Every sequencing run covered 15-18 subjects and yielded more than 160 million TCR-beta sequences. The RNeasy kit was used to extract total RNA. The KAPA Real-time Library Amplification kit was used to amplify TCR-beta VDJ regions with primers targeting the TCR constant region and the 5'RACE anchor. A first PCR added sample indexes and Illumina adaptors, and a second PCR then raised library yield. After Ampure bead purification, the TCR product of roughly 650 bp was size-selected on a 2% E-gel SizeSelection system. Before pooling, library quality was assessed on a Bioanalyzer, concentration was determined with Qubit, and library quantification was performed with the Kapa Library Quantification kit. Paired-end 2 x 150 bp sequencing of the libraries was performed on an Illumina HiSeq 2500. To increase sequence diversity, roughly 24-30% phiX was spiked into each library pool. Per the original workflow: The UMI-based MiGEC pipeline processed quality-filtered reads and removed over 75% of raw TCR sequences during error correction. IMGT germline references were used for alignment of VDJ genes, and clonotypes were defined by a unique CDR3 amino acid sequence together with V-J genes. Clonal expansion, Shannon diversity, and CDR3 relatedness (CalcPairwiseDistances, ClusterSamples) were evaluated with VDJtools, and phylogenetic trees were built with CLCbio workbench. A clone was classed as expanded if it had 8 or more unique UMIs, a cutoff based on coefficient-of-variation modelling across technical triplicates. TCRdb reran the public reads through fastp at Q25 and MiXCR, keeping productive beta chains. One record per CDR3 amino acid sequence lists the most common genes and DNA. The V and J calls come from TCRdb's annotation, not from the publication. A total of 84,000 or so distinct CDR3 sequences appear in this sample, approximately 4.6% of them only once. The top ten hold 5% to 6% of the sample.

The sequence is built from TRBV25-1 and TRBJ1-3; tentative D gene TRBD1, with 5 bases matching. Sequenced material: PBMCs. This sequence was found in a woman aged 55-70 years with multiple sclerosis. Here is the DNA: TGTGCCAGCAGTGAGCGACGTAGAACAGGCGCTGGAAACACCATATATTTT. It codes for CASSERRRTGAGNTIYF.